Listed here is a single T cell receptor (beta chain). What it binds is unknown. This sample was taken from a study of OX40 agonist ivuxolimab in advanced cancers. Study as a whole: Patients were given ivuxolimab, an antibody that agonizes OX40 (CD134).

The table came from immunoSEQ multiplex PCR; TCRdb's copy has only in-frame clones and leaves some out. Of several thousand clones in the sample, 88% are singletons; the top ten hold more than 15%. Germline V gene sequence: CDR1 MNHEY, CDR2 SMNVEV (reference sequence). The CDR3 is 16 amino acids. V lost 7 bases, J lost 0 bases, and 18 bases lay in between. General study findings and limits: Both blood CD4+ and CD8+ T cells showed clonal growth by week 6 at 0.1 to 3.0 mg/kg. Also showing low normalized T-cell clonal expansion were some of the nonresponders.

This sequence joins TRBV27 and TRBJ1-1; a weak D match, TRBD1 (5 bases). The sample here was CD4+ or CD8+ T cells sorted from blood, taken in a trial of the OX40 agonist ivuxolimab. The TCR comes from an adult with an advanced solid tumor such as melanoma, head and neck, liver or kidney cancer. The CDR3 reads CASTPGRNIMNTEAFF. CDR3 nucleotides: TGTGCCAGCACCCCGGGACGGAATATTATGAACACTGAAGCTTTCTTT.